Listed below are T cell receptor beta chains from one sample, sequenced in a study of beta chain features in type 1 diabetes. Sequencing used immunoSEQ multiplex PCR; TCRdb keeps in-frame clones, though not all of them. The repertoire holds 200,000 to 300,000 clones, about 30% seen once, with roughly 4.1% in the top ten. Sequenced material: central memory CD4+ T cells from blood. These receptors were obtained from a man younger than 40 in good health. CDR3s include the opening cysteine and the closing phenylalanine or tryptophan. D genes are given only for firm matches. A row's size may be missing; if present it is once, few, many or a size class.

D	size	V	J	CDR3	DNA
NA	NA	TRBV30	TRBJ2-1	CAWNRLSGHSYNEQFF	TGTGCCTGGAATCGACTCTCGGGACACTCCTACAATGAGCAGTTCTTC
TRBD1	NA	TRBV13	TRBJ2-1	CASSYRTGRNEQFF	TGTGCCAGCAGCTACAGGACAGGGCGGAATGAGCAGTTCTTC
NA	NA	TRBV18	TRBJ1-2	CASSPDDGYTF	TGTGCCAGCTCACCGGACGATGGCTACACCTTC
TRBD2	few	TRBV4-3	TRBJ2-3	CASSQDLGGSGRTSTDTQYF	TGCGCCAGCAGCCAAGATCTAGGTGGTAGCGGGAGGACTAGCACAGATACGCAGTATTTT
TRBD2	NA	TRBV11-2	TRBJ2-3	CASSLGRGSGRSRTDTQYF	TGTGCCAGCAGCTTAGGGCGTGGTAGCGGGAGGTCCCGCACAGATACGCAGTATTTT
NA	NA	TRBV7-2	TRBJ2-1	CASSLRVATASSYNEQFF	TGTGCCAGCAGCTTAAGAGTCGCGACAGCCTCCTCCTACAATGAGCAGTTCTTC
TRBD2	NA	TRBV4-2	TRBJ2-5	CASSRTSGGQETQYF	TGTGCCAGCAGCCGAACTAGCGGGGGGCAAGAGACCCAGTACTTC
NA	few	TRBV15	TRBJ2-1	CATSTARTEQFF	TGTGCCACCAGCACCGCCCGGACCGAGCAGTTCTTC
TRBD2	NA	TRBV7-9	TRBJ2-1	CASSPDGGTYNEQFF	TGTGCCAGCAGCCCGGACGGGGGGACCTACAATGAGCAGTTCTTC
TRBD1	many	TRBV15	TRBJ2-5	CATSRTRGRETQYF	TGTGCCACCAGCAGAACTAGGGGGCGGGAGACCCAGTACTTC
NA	few	TRBV19	TRBJ1-2	CASTRRTSGNYGYTF	TGTGCCAGTACCAGACGGACGTCCGGTAACTATGGCTACACCTTC
NA	NA	TRBV13	TRBJ2-1	CASRVSNPWKGEQFF	TGTGCCAGCAGGGTAAGCAACCCCTGGAAGGGTGAGCAGTTCTTC
NA	NA	TRBV29-1	TRBJ2-4	CSAMTLAKNIQYF	TGCAGCGCAATGACCCTAGCCAAAAACATTCAGTACTTC